The 6 T cell receptor beta chains reported below all come from one sample, sequenced in a study of blood T cell repertoires in COVID-19. Sequencing used immunoSEQ multiplex PCR; TCRdb keeps in-frame clones, though not all of them. The sample records roughly 100,000 clones, about three quarters being singletons. Sample: peripheral blood. All receptors derive from a woman in her seventies with acute or convalescent COVID-19.

This chain uses TRBV6-5 with TRBJ1-1; D is possibly TRBD1 (6 bases). The germline V gene has CDR1 MNHEY and CDR2 SVGAGI. The CDR3 extends over 13 amino acids. The V and J ends lost 5 bases and 4 bases respectively, with 11 bases between them. The CDR3 spells CASSQVQGTEAFF. The CDR3 DNA is TGTGCCAGCAGTCAGGTACAGGGCACTGAAGCTTTCTTT.

This rearrangement joins TRBV11-2 to TRBJ1-1; D not certain. V lost 2 bases and J 5 bases, leaving 6 bases between the germline ends. The CDR3 extends over 12 amino acids. Germline V gene sequence: CDR1 SGHAT, CDR2 FQNNGV. The CDR3: CASSLFRTEAFF. CDR3 nucleotide sequence: TGTGCCAGCAGCTTATTCCGGACTGAAGCTTTCTTT.

This clone has just a few counts. This chain connects TRBV6-1 to TRBJ2-2, with D perhaps TRBD1 (6 bases). There are 15 residues in the CDR3. Germline CDR1 MNHNS, CDR2 SASEGT. Trimming stripped 2 bases from V and 7 bases from J, with 14 bases between. The CDR3 spells CASSELGRGSGELFF. The CDR3, as DNA: TGTGCCAGCAGTGAACTTGGCAGGGGAAGCGGGGAGCTGTTTTTT.

The V call is TRBV15, the J call TRBJ1-1; D unresolved. Between the trimmed V and J ends, which lost 1 base and 5 bases, there was a span of 8 bases. Germline CDR1 is LNHNV and CDR2 is YYDKDF (reference sequence). The CDR3 spans 13 residues. CDR3 bases: TGTGCCACCAGCAGAGTAAGCGGTACTGAAGCTTTCTTT. As protein: CATSRVSGTEAFF.

This clone was counted once. CDR3 sequence: CASSLAPGGYTEAFF. As DNA, the CDR3 is TGTGCCAGCAGCTTGGCCCCAGGGGGTTATACTGAAGCTTTCTTT. The chain links TRBV5-6 to TRBJ1-1, with 7 nucleotides matching TRBD1. From germline, CDR1 is SGHDT and CDR2 YYEEEE. The CDR3 runs 15 residues. J lost 5 bases, V lost 0 bases, and 7 bases had no gene match.

This clone occurred a few times. V and J are TRBV5-1 and TRBJ2-1; no definite D call. This CDR3 has 14 residues. From germline, CDR1 is SGHRS and CDR2 YFSETQ. V was pared by 3 bases and J by 8 bases, with 15 bases between. CDR3 region: CASSYYSGSDEQFF. CDR3 nucleotide sequence: TGCGCCAGCAGCTATTATTCCGGAAGCGATGAGCAGTTCTTC.